These 10 T cell receptor beta chains were sequenced from one sample in a study of radiation and T cells in renal cell carcinoma. This sample's time point: blood 2 weeks post-SBRT. Documented treatment: 15 Gy SBRT to primary tumor, nephrectomy 4 weeks later. Repertoires were generated with immunoSEQ multiplex PCR, while TCRdb's copy carries only in-frame clones and drops some. Of some 130,000 clones in the sample, 80% to 90% were seen once. The sequencing used blood, collected from a patient whose treatment included radiotherapy and nephrectomy. The receptors stem from a woman aged 55-70 years with renal cell carcinoma.

The chain links TRBV10-3 to TRBJ2-5, with a tentative D call TRBD2 (5 bases). Germline-derived CDR1 and CDR2 are ENHRY and SYGVKD. The CDR3 length is 13 residues. Trimming removed 2 bases at V and 5 bases at J, with 9 bases between. The CDR3 here is CAISEVAWETQYF. In DNA, the CDR3 is TGTGCCATCAGTGAGGTAGCGTGGGAGACCCAGTACTTC.

The chain joins TRBV6-1 to TRBJ1-6; D is unclear. The CDR3 sequence is 15 residues long. Germline V gene lookup returns CDR1 MNHNS and CDR2 SASEGT. V was clipped by 3 bases and J by 0 bases, with 6 bases between them. This chain's CDR3 is CASSDSYSYNSPLHF. CDR3 DNA sequence: TGTGCCAGCAGTGATTCGTACTCCTATAATTCACCCCTCCACTTT.

This clone was counted once. The chain is built from TRBV19 and TRBJ1-4; no clear D gene. The V gene lost 5 bases and the J gene lost 5 bases, with 18 bases spanning the gap. Germline V gives CDR1 LNHDA, CDR2 SQIVND (reference sequence). The CDR3 totals 16 residues. In nucleotides, the CDR3 is TGTGCCAGTAGTCTGACGGGCGGCAGCCCCAATGAAAAACTGTTTTTT. This gives the protein CASSLTGGSPNEKLFF. The variable domain in full, completed from reference TRBV19 and TRBJ1-4, reads DGGITQSPKYLFRKEGQNVTLSCEQNLNHDAMYWYRQDPGQGLRLIYYSQIVNDFQKGDIAEGYSVSREKKESFPLTVTSAQKNPTAFYLCASSLTGGSPNEKLFFGSGTQLSVL.

V gene TRBV6-6 combines with J gene TRBJ1-6; 9 bases agree with TRBD1. In germline, CDR1 is MNHNY, CDR2 SVGAGI (reference sequence). V shed 5 bases and J 12 bases; nucleotides not matched to a gene: 8. There are 14 residues in the CDR3. The CDR3 reads CASSTGQGGEPLHF. The CDR3 nucleotides are TGTGCCAGCAGTACGGGACAGGGTGGGGAACCCCTCCACTTT.

The rearrangement links TRBV19 to TRBJ1-1; tentatively, D is TRBD1 (5 bases). The V and J ends lost 1 base and 1 base respectively, with 7 bases between them. The CDR3 is made up of 14 amino acids. CDR1 and CDR2 (germline): LNHDA, SQIVND (reference sequence). In DNA, the CDR3 is TGTGCCAGTAGTATAGCAGGGACGAACACTGAAGCTTTCTTT. Translated: CASSIAGTNTEAFF.

This sequence joins TRBV4-3 and TRBJ2-3; 7 bases match TRBD2. Losses at the gene ends were 1 base for V and 2 bases for J; bases not matched to a gene: 3. This CDR3 comprises 15 residues. Germline V gene data show CDR1 as LGHNA and CDR2 as YSLEER. The CDR3 DNA reads as TGCGCCAGCAGCCAAGGCACTAGCGCCACAGATACGCAGTATTTT. Translation: CASSQGTSATDTQYF.

The V call is TRBV19, the J call TRBJ2-2; 14 bases fit TRBD2. This CDR3 is 17 amino acids long. J gave up 2 bases and V 4 bases, and 3 bases lay outside the gene matches. CDR1 and CDR2 (germline): LNHDA, SQIVND (reference sequence). The CDR3: CASSTGTSGSNTGELFF. Here the CDR3 DNA reads TGTGCCAGTAGTACGGGGACTAGCGGGAGCAACACCGGGGAGCTGTTTTTT.

The chain has TRBV25-1 and TRBJ2-1; D perhaps matches TRBD2 (5 bases). This CDR3 has 14 residues. V was pared by 3 bases and J by 9 bases, with 15 bases between. In germline, CDR1 is MGHDK, CDR2 SYGVNS. CDR3 nucleotides: TGTGCCAGCAGTGACCCACTAGGAACTAGTGAGCAGTTCTTC. This sequence encodes CASSDPLGTSEQFF.

This chain connects TRBV6-6 to TRBJ1-1; 10 positions agree with TRBD1. Germline assignment: CDR1 MNHNY and CDR2 SVGAGI (reference sequence). J lost 6 bases, V lost 2 bases, and 3 bases had no gene match. The CDR3 extends over 14 amino acids. The CDR3: CASSYGTGVAEAFF. As DNA, the CDR3 is TGTGCCAGCAGTTACGGGACAGGGGTCGCTGAAGCTTTCTTT.

The V gene is TRBV7-3, the J gene TRBJ1-1; D remains ambiguous. V dropped 5 bases and J dropped 7 bases, with 14 bases sitting between them. There are 13 residues in the CDR3. CDR1 SGHTA and CDR2 FQGTGA come from the germline V gene. The CDR3, as DNA: TGTGCCAGCAGCCCCCACGCACGCGGTGAAGCTTTCTTT. It translates to CASSPHARGEAFF. The full variable domain, with the rest looked up from reference TRBV7-3 and TRBJ1-1, is GAGVSQTPSNKVTEKGKYVELRCDPISGHTALYWYRQSLGQGPEFLIYFQGTGAADDSGLPNDRFFAVRPEGSVSTLKIQRTERGDSAVYLCASSPHARGEAFFGQGTRLTVV.